This TCR beta chain was observed in a study of blood T cell repertoires in COVID-19. As for the study in general: Spain, Italy and the United States supplied samples that represented acute and convalescent COVID-19. From T cells, B-cell-depleted T cells, or PBMCs came the material, which was cDNA or gDNA.

Researchers sorted participants into cohorts using their self-reported clinical history. Donors in Cohort 3 counted as recovered after two negative PCRs, clearance, or symptom resolution. TCRdb's copy holds only in-frame clones and misses some; the assay was immunoSEQ multiplex PCR. The sample consists of about 480,000 clones, 85% to 90% of them appearing once. CDR3 length: 17 amino acids. The trim removed 5 bases at V and 0 bases at J, leaving 8 bases unmatched. CDR1 LNHDA and CDR2 SQIVND come from the germline V gene (reference sequence). The genes are TRBV19 and TRBJ1-1; TRBD1 aligns across 11 bases. What was sequenced was PBMCs or T cells enriched from blood (not recorded which). This sequence was found in a woman aged 35 to 49 who had recovered from COVID-19. The CDR3 DNA sequence: TGTGCCAGTAGTCCCCTGGACAGGGGGCTTCTGAACACTGAAGCTTTCTTT. Amino acid sequence: CASSPLDRGLLNTEAFF.